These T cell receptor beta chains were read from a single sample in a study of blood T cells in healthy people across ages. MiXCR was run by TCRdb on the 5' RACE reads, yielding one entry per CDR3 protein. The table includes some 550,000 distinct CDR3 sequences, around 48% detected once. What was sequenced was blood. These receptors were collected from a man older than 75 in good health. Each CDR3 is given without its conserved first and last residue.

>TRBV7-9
ASSPRTGRTYEQY
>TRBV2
ASFGPGTGVDEQF
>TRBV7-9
ATGGTDTQY
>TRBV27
ASSPSLAGVGQY
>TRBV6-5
ASRPVRTGDHEQY
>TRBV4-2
ASSPRVGVAGANVLT
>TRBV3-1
ASSTGTQTYEQY
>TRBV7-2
ASSLGDREWEKLF
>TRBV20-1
SAEGNSRYGYT
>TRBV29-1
SGALQGSTDTQY
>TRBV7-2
ASRQNRGLGETQY
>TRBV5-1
ASRTGTSGSGDTQY
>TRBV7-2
ASSSNAGGTTDTQY
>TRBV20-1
SARLTGGSEKLF
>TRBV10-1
ASSEGLQETQY
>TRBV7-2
ASSQGRGGVQEKLF